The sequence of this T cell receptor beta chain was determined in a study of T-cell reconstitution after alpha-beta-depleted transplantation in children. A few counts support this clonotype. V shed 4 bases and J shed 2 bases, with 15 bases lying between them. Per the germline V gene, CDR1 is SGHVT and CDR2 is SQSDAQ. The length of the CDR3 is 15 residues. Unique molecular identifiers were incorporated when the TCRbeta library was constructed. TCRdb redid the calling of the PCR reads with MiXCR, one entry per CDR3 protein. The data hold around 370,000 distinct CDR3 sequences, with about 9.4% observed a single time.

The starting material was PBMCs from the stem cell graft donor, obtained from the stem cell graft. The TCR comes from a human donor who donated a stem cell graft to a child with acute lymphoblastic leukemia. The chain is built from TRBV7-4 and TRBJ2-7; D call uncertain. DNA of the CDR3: TGTGCCAGCAGCTATCTGTCCAAACGAGCCTACGAGCAGTACTTC. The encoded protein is CASSYLSKRAYEQYF.